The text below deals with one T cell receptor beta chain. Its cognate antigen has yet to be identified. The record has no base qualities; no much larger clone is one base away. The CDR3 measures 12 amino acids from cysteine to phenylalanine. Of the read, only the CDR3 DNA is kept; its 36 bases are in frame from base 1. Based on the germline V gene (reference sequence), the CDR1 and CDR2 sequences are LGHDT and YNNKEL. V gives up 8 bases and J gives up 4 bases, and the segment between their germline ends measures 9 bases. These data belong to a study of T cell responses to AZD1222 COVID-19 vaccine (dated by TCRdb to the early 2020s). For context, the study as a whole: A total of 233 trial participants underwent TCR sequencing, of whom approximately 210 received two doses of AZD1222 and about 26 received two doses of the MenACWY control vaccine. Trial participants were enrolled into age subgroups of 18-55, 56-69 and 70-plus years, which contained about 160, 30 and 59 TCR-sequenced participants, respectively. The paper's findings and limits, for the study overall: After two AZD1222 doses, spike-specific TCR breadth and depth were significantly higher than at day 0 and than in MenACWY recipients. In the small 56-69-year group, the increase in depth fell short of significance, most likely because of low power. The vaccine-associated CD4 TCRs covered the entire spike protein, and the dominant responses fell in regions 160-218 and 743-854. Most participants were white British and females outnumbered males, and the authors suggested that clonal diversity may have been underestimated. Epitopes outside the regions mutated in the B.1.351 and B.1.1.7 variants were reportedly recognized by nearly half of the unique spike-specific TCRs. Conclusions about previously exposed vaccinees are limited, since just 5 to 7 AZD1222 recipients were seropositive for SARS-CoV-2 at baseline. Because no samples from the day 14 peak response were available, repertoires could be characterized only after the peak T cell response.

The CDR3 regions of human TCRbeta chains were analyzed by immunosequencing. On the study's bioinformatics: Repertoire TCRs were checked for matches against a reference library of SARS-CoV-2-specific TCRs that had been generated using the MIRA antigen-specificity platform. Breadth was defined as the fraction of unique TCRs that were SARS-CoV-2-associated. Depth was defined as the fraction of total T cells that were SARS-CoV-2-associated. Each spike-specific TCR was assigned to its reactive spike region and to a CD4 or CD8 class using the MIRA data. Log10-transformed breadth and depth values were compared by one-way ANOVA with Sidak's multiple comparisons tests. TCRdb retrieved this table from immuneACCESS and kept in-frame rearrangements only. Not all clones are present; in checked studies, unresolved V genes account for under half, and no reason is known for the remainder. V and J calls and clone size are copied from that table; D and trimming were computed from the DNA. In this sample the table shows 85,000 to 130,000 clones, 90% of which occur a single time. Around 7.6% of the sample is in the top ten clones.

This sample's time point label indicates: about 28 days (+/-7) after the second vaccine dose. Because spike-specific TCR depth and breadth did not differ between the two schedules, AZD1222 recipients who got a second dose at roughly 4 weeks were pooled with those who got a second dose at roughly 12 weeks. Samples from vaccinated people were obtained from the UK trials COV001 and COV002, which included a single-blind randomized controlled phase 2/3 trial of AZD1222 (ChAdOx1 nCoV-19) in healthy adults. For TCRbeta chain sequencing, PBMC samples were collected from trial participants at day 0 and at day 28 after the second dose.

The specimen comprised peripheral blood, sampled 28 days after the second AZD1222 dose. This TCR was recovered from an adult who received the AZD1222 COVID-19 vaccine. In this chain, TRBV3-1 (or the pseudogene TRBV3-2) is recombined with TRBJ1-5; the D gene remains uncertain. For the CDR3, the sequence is CASGDLNQPQHF. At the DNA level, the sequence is TGTGCCAGCGGAGACCTGAATCAGCCCCAGCATTTT.